This T cell receptor (beta chain) was found in a study of cytomegalovirus exposure and HLA in healthy donors. Study-wide findings and caveats: Some TCR beta chains (164 of them) were listed as cytomegalovirus-associated. Clonal expansion, a later analysis showed, was greater in HLA-associated TCR beta chains than in equally common others. TCR beta sequences numbering some 17,000 were associated with HLA alleles at 0.05 false discovery rate in a later analysis.

A multiplex PCR was run with 60 Vbeta primers and 13 Jbeta primers. TCRdb's table, derived via immunoSEQ multiplex PCR, lists solely in-frame clones and lacks some. The sample lists about 160,000 clones; around three quarters were seen once. Regarding this clone: What it binds is unknown.

This CDR3 region has 15 residues. The germline gives CDR1 MNHNY, CDR2 SVGAGI (reference sequence). V lost 7 bases, J lost 3 bases, and 7 bases stayed unmatched. The receptor was isolated from a man aged 35 to 55 in good health and CMV-seronegative. The rearrangement links TRBV6-6 to TRBJ2-1, with TRBD2 identical over 9 bases. The sequenced material came from PBMCs. CDR3 in DNA: TGTGCCAGCATTCCTAGCGGGATCGACTACAATGAGCAGTTCTTC. Amino acid sequence: CASIPSGIDYNEQFF.